This T cell receptor beta chain was retrieved from a study of T cell repertoires in cytomegalovirus infection. TCRdb analysed the reads with MiXCR anew, one entry per CDR3 protein. The data contain fewer than 400,000 distinct CDR3 sequences, less than 20% of them singletons. This clonotype is a singleton in its sample. Mismatch with germline at one junction end may stem from a read error. This CDR3 spans 15 amino acids. The V gene is TRBV5-3, the J gene TRBJ2-5; D is undetermined. TRBV5-3 belongs to the ORF category, with a function that is uncertain. The sequenced sample consisted of PBMCs. This clonotype was obtained from a human donor in good health (CMV status not recorded). Some clones in this sample may be carry-over from other donors' samples. The CDR3 region has the DNA TGTGCCAGCAGCTTGGTATGGTGGGCCGACCAGGCCCAGTACTTC. Translated, it gives CASSLVWWADQAQYF.